This T cell receptor (beta chain) was sequenced in a study of technical replicates of blood from a few donors. Assay: immunoSEQ multiplex PCR; the TCRdb copy retains only in-frame clones and omits some. The table includes about 82,000 clones, 96% detected once. This CDR3 region has 13 residues. Germline CDR1 SGHNT, CDR2 YYREEE (reference sequence). Between the trimmed V and J ends, which lost 3 bases and 3 bases, there was a span of 8 bases. The gene calls are TRBV5-4 and TRBJ2-3; perhaps TRBD2 as D (6 bases). The specimen was T cells isolated from PBMCs. This sequence was found in a human donor in good health. Here the CDR3 DNA reads TGTGCCAGCAGCTGGGCGGGAACAGATACGCAGTATTTT. Its translation: CASSWAGTDTQYF. The full variable domain, completed using reference TRBV5-4 and TRBJ2-3, is ETGVTQSPTHLIKTRGQQVTLRCSSQSGHNTVSWYQQALGQGPQFIFQYYREEENGRGNFPPRFSGLQFPNYSSELNVNALELDDSALYLCASSWAGTDTQYFGPGTRLTVL.